These T cell receptor beta chains were read from a single sample in a study of blood T cell repertoires in COVID-19. Profiled with immunoSEQ multiplex PCR; TCRdb holds only in-frame clones, not every one. This sample has about 160,000 clones, with around 85% found just once. The sample consisted of peripheral blood. These receptors all stem from a woman between 65 and 79 years old with acute or convalescent COVID-19. Both conserved end residues are trimmed from each CDR3. The D gene is left open where the match is weak. The size entry is marked missing in some rows and otherwise reads once, few, many or a size class.

J gene | V gene | D gene | clone size | CDR3 protein
TRBJ1-1 | TRBV19 | . | . | ASSLQDMNTEAF
TRBJ1-5 | TRBV2 | TRBD1 | . | ASSGTGGNQPQH
TRBJ2-7 | TRBV25-1 | . | . | ASSVLSHEQY
TRBJ1-6 | TRBV6-5 | . | . | ASSQLTGWRSPLH
TRBJ1-6 | TRBV7-9 | . | . | ATLRGPYNSPLH
TRBJ2-7 | TRBV27 | TRBD1 | . | ASSPGTGEYEQY
TRBJ1-6 | TRBV6-5 | TRBD1 | . | ASSYVFRGNSPLH
TRBJ2-1 | TRBV27 | TRBD1 | . | ASRPRTGTENYNEQF
TRBJ1-1 | TRBV29-1 | TRBD1 | . | SGAGTGGRNTEAF
TRBJ2-1 | TRBV15 | TRBD2 | . | ATSRGLTSGVYNEQF
TRBJ1-5 | TRBV28 | . | . | ASSFIGTISGKPQH
TRBJ2-7 | TRBV28 | TRBD2 | . | ASQRTGRTYEQY
TRBJ1-2 | TRBV7-2 | TRBD1 | . | ASSAHLRGQDYGYT
TRBJ1-3 | TRBV11-3 | . | . | ASSLYGENTIY
TRBJ1-1 | TRBV4-2 | . | once | ASSPSVVVNTEAF
TRBJ1-6 | TRBV19 | . | . | ASSATSGTLVSSYNSPLH
TRBJ2-2 | TRBV5-6 | . | . | ASSLGHANTGELF
TRBJ2-3 | TRBV5-6 | . | . | ASSLVPGSEDTQY
TRBJ1-1 | TRBV29-1 | . | few | SVERGSLNTEAF
TRBJ1-5 | TRBV28 | TRBD1 | . | ASSGGQGIQPQH
TRBJ2-7 | TRBV11-2 | . | . | ASRLNRDSYEQY
TRBJ1-2 | TRBV6-2/TRBV6-3 | . | . | ASSYTDIGYGYT
TRBJ1-6 | TRBV7-2 | . | few | ASSSSSSYNSPLH
TRBJ2-4 | TRBV7-9 | . | once | ASSLVLAKNIQY
TRBJ1-5 | TRBV7-8 | . | . | ASSLAYNQPQH
TRBJ1-6 | TRBV6-5 | . | once | ATISSSYNSPLH
TRBJ1-6 | TRBV7-8 | . | . | ASSRVDSPNNSPLH
TRBJ2-4 | TRBV30 | TRBD2 | . | AWNTGLAGINIQY